This TCR beta chain is from a study of blood T cell repertoires in COVID-19 (TCRdb year 2020). Concerning the study at large: Samples covering the acute and convalescent phases of COVID-19 were provided by collaborators in the United States, Italy and Spain. The material from the prospective study consisted of cDNA or gDNA derived from T cells, B-cell-depleted T cells, or PBMCs. The dataset comprised deeply sampled blood TCRbeta repertoires from subjects exposed to, actively infected with, or recovered from COVID-19. The repertoires were released in a freely available public database intended as a resource for research on the immune response to SARS-CoV-2. The samples were drawn from two sources: the first 160 participants of the ongoing ImmuneRACE study, and 1,000 to 1,500 subjects contributed by 6 global collaborators. A de-identified subject ID, COVID-19 status, age in years and sex were almost always included in the sample metadata. Where HLA class I and class II types were available, the types were taken from metadata supplied by the sample provider, not from assay-based typing.

Regarding this clone: Its antigen is still unknown. Base-call qualities are not available, and no considerably larger clone is one nucleotide away.

Reading the germline V gene gives CDR1 SGHRS and CDR2 YFSETQ. There are 15 amino acids in the CDR3, from cysteine to phenylalanine inclusive. Of the read, only the CDR3 DNA is kept; its 45 bases are in frame from base 1. Trimming removed 3 bases from V and 1 base from J; the gene matches leave 4 bases unexplained. The immunoSEQ Assay, a bias-controlled multiplex PCR, was used to amplify TCRbeta CDR3 regions from genomic DNA. As for the authors' bioinformatics: Nucleated cell counts per sample were estimated from amplification of reference gene primers within the assay. Sequence reads were collapsed and filtered to measure the absolute abundance of every unique TCRbeta CDR3 rearrangement. For each sample, productive Simpson clonality was calculated by taking the square root of Simpson's diversity index across productive rearrangements. TCRdb provides this immuneACCESS table in a form limited to in-frame rearrangements. Some clones are lacking; in checked studies, under half of them reflect an unresolved V gene, and why the rest are absent is not known. From that table come the V and J calls and clone size; the DNA was used to work out D and trimming. The sample records 300,000 to 350,000 clones, about 86% of which are singletons. The top ten hold about 4.2% of the sample.

Participants in the prospective study were enrolled through a virtual design, were aged about 18 to 90 years, and lived in 24 United States geographic areas. Cohort assignment in the prospective study relied on participant-reported clinical history from a screening survey and a study questionnaire. In the prospective study, whole blood, serum and a nasopharyngeal or oropharyngeal swab were collected from each participant by mobile phlebotomists. Participants in the prospective study had the option to provide additional blood draws and questionnaires over an approximately 2-month period. Blood samples from the prospective study were shipped frozen or at room temperature prior to DNA extraction. Broad study findings and their caveats: The quantity of clinical and demographic metadata differed by source and by participant and was supplied without curation.

The sequenced material came from PBMCs or T cells enriched from blood (not recorded which). This clonotype originated in a woman between 40 and 55 years old with acute COVID-19. The rearrangement joined TRBV5-1 to TRBJ2-7, with 10 bases matching TRBD1. At the DNA level, the sequence is TGCGCCAGCAGCTCAGGACAGGGGGGATCCTACGAGCAGTACTTC. The translation is CASSSGQGGSYEQYF.